The clone carrying this TCR beta chain was counted between two and nine times. The antigen is undetermined. This sample was taken from a study of Ad26.COV2.S vaccination and SARS-CoV-2 variants. Study-level information: The vaccine Ad26.COV2.S was put into the muscle once, or twice with 56 days between. Notes on the study in general: Considerable breadth of spike-specific CD8+ and CD4+ T cell responses has reportedly been documented following vaccination. Recipients given vaccine exceeded placebo recipients in spike-specific TCR breadth.

Noted treatment: over 15 received Ad26.COV2.S at low or high dose, single or two shots; five or six received placebo; per-sample allocation not given. Samples came from day 63 after the first vaccine or placebo injection. The data were produced by immunoSEQ multiplex PCR, yet TCRdb's version contains in-frame clones alone and is incomplete. The sample lists around 300,000 clones, roughly 90% occurring once. The CDR3 runs to 14 residues. Germline CDR1 reads SGHTA; CDR2 reads FQGNSA. Trimming stripped 2 bases from V and 9 bases from J, with 11 bases between. This sequence originates from a person between 18 and 60 years old who received the Ad26.COV2.S COVID-19 vaccine or a placebo. The chain has TRBV7-2 and TRBJ1-6; TRBD1 is a possible D gene (6 bases). Here the sequenced sample was peripheral blood, taken in a trial of Ad26.COV2.S vaccine versus placebo. The CDR3 nucleotides are TGTGCCAGCAGCTTACAACAGGGCGGTTCACCCCTCCACTTT. Its protein product is CASSLQQGGSPLHF.